This TCR beta chain came from a study of T-cell reconstitution after alpha-beta-depleted transplantation in children. This clonotype has ten or more counts. This sample's TCRbeta library carried unique molecular identifier barcodes. TCRdb processed the PCR reads anew with MiXCR; each CDR3 protein has one entry. The sample lists 200,000 to 300,000 distinct CDR3 sequences; 12% were seen once. Trimming cost V 4 bases and J 0 bases, with 19 bases left between them. Germline V gene data show CDR1 as MDHEN and CDR2 as SYDVKM. The CDR3 consists of 18 residues. The starting material was PBMCs from the stem cell graft donor, obtained from the stem cell graft. The source of this sequence is a human donor who donated a stem cell graft to a child with acute lymphoblastic leukemia. The rearrangement joins TRBV28 to TRBJ2-4, with D perhaps given as TRBD1 or TRBD2 (6 bases each). Written as DNA, the CDR3 is TGTGCCAGCAGTTACTGGCTAGGGGGAGGAATAGCCAAAAACATTCAGTACTTC. This sequence encodes CASSYWLGGGIAKNIQYF.